This paragraph covers one TCR beta chain sequence. What this receptor recognizes is not known. Base qualities are not at hand, and no much larger clone is one base apart. These data belong to a study of blood T cell repertoires in COVID-19 (dated by TCRdb to 2018 to 2021). About the full investigation: Samples covering the acute and convalescent phases of COVID-19 were provided by collaborators in the United States, Italy and Spain. The material from the prospective study consisted of cDNA or gDNA derived from T cells, B-cell-depleted T cells, or PBMCs. A freely available public database, intended as a resource for researchers studying the immune response to SARS-CoV-2, is where the repertoires were released. Where available, HLA class I and class II types were taken from metadata supplied by the sample provider and were not determined by assay-based typing. Nearly every sample came with metadata listing a de-identified subject ID, COVID-19 status, age in years and sex. Subjects who had been exposed to COVID-19, were actively infected with it, or had recovered from it provided the deeply sampled blood TCRbeta repertoires that made up the dataset. Samples came from the ongoing ImmuneRACE study (first 160 participants) plus 1,254 subjects from 6 global collaborators. General study outcomes and caveats: The quantity of clinical and demographic metadata differed by source and by participant and was supplied without curation.

In Seattle, one collaborating source enrolled patients while the infection was active and tracked those patients longitudinally over the course of disease. Collaborating institutions collected whole blood in K2EDTA tubes following their own protocols. Collaborator samples were shipped for TCRbeta analysis as frozen whole blood, isolated PBMCs, or DNA extracted from either sample type. TCRbeta CDR3 regions were amplified from genomic DNA using the immunoSEQ Assay, a bias-controlled multiplex PCR. In the original analysis: Within the assay, amplification of reference gene primers was used to estimate how many nucleated cells each sample contained. Sequence reads were collapsed and filtered to measure the absolute abundance of every unique TCRbeta CDR3 rearrangement. For each sample, productive Simpson clonality was calculated as the square root of Simpson's diversity index over productive rearrangements. TCRdb limited this immuneACCESS table to in-frame rearrangements with V and J called. A share of clones is missing; checked studies link under half to unresolved V genes, and the rest is unexplained. V and J calls plus clone size are reproduced from that table; the DNA served to infer D and trimming. The sample contains around 190,000 clones, 81% of them found a single time. Approximately 9.9% of the sample goes to the ten largest clones.

CDR1 and CDR2, per the germline V gene, are MDHEN and SYDVKM. From its cysteine to its phenylalanine, the CDR3 spans 15 amino acids. The read is trimmed to its CDR3 DNA, 45 bases read in frame from base 1. Trimming leaves V shorter by 5 bases and J shorter by 10 bases, with the junction holding 12 bases beyond the gene matches. This receptor was identified in a middle-aged woman with COVID-19, enrolled during active disease. The sequence links TRBV28 to TRBJ2-1; 9 bases in between match TRBD2. The sequenced sample consisted of peripheral blood. The CDR3 loop reads CASSRLAESQEEQFF. The bases are TGTGCCAGCAGTCGACTAGCGGAGAGTCAGGAGGAGCAGTTCTTC.